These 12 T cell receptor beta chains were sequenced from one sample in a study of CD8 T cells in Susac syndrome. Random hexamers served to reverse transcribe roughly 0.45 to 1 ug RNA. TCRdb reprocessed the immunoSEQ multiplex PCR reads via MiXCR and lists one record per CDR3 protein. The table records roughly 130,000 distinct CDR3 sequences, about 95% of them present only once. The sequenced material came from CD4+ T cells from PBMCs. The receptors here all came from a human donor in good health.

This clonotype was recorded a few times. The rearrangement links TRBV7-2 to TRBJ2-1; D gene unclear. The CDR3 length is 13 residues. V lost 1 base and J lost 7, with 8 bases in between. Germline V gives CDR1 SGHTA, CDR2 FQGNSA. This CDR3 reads CASSLGPTNEQFF. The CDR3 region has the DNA TGTGCCAGCAGCTTAGGACCAACAAATGAGCAGTTCTTC. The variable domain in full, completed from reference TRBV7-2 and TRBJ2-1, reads GAGVSQSPSNKVTEKGKDVELRCDPISGHTALYWYRQSLGQGLEFLIYFQGNSAPDKSGLPSDRFSAERTGGSVSTLTIQRTQQEDSAVYLCASSLGPTNEQFFGPGTRLTVL.

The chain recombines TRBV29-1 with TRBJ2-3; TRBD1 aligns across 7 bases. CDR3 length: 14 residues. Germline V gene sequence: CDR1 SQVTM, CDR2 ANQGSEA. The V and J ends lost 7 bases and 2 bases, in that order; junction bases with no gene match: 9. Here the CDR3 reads CSALRTGNTDTQYF. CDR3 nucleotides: TGCAGCGCCTTAAGGACAGGAAACACAGATACGCAGTATTTT.

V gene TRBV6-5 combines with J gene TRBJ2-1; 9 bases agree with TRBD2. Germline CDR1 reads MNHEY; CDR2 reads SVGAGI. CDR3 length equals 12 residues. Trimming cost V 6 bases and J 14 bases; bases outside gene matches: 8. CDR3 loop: CASSRAGGSEFF. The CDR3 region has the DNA TGTGCCAGCAGCCGCGCGGGGGGGTCAGAGTTCTTC.

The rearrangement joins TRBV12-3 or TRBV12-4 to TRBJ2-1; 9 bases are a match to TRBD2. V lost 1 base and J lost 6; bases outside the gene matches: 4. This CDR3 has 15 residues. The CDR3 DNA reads TGTGCCAGCAGTTTAGGTAGCGGGGGAATCAATGAGCAGTTCTTC. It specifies CASSLGSGGINEQFF.

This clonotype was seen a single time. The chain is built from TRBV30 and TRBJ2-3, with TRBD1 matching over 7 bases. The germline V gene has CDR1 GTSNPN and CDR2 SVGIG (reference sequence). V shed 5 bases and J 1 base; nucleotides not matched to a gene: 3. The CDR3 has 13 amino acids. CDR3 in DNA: TGTGCCTGGGGGGGACAGCGCACAGATACGCAGTATTTT. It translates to CAWGGQRTDTQYF. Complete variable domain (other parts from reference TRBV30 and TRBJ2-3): SQTIHQWPATLVQPVGSPLSLECTVEGTSNPNLYWYRQAAGRGLQLLFYSVGIGQISSEVPQNLSASRPQDRQFILSSKKLLLSDSGFYLCAWGGQRTDTQYFGPGTRLTVL.

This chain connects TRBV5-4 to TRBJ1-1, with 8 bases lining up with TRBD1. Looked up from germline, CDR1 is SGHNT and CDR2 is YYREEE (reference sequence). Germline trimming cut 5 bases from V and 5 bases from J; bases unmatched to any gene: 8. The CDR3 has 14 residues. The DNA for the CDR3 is TGTGCCAGCAGTTACGGACAGGGAGGTACTGAAGCTTTCTTT. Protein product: CASSYGQGGTEAFF. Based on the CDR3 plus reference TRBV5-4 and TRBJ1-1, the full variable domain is ETGVTQSPTHLIKTRGQQVTLRCSSQSGHNTVSWYQQALGQGPQFIFQYYREEENGRGNFPPRFSGLQFPNYSSELNVNALELDDSALYLCASSYGQGGTEAFFGQGTRLTVV.

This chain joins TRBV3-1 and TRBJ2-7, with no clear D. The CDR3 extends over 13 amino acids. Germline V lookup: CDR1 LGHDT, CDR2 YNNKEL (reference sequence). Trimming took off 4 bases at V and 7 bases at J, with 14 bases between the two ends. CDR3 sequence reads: CASSPAWSEEQYF. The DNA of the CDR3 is TGTGCCAGCAGCCCTGCGTGGAGCGAAGAGCAGTACTTC.

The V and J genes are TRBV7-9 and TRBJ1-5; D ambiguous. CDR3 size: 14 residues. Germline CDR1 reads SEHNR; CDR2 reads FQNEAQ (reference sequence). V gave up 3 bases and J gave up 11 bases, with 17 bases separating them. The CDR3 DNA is TGTGCCAGCAGCTTCTCCACGGACTTGGGGTCCCAGCATTTT. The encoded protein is CASSFSTDLGSQHF.

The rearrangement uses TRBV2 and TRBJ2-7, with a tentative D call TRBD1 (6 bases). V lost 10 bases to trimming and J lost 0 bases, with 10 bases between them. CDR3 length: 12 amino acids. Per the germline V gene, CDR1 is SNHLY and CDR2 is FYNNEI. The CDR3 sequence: CATGTNSYEQYF. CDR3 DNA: TGTGCCACCGGGACAAACTCCTACGAGCAGTACTTC.

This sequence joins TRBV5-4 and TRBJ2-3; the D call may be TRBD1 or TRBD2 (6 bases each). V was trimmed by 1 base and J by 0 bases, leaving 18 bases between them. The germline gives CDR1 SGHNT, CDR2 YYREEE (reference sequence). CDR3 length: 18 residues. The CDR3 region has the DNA TGTGCCAGCAGCTTGAGGGGGGAGGCCCTAAGGAGCACAGATACGCAGTATTTT. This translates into CASSLRGEALRSTDTQYF.

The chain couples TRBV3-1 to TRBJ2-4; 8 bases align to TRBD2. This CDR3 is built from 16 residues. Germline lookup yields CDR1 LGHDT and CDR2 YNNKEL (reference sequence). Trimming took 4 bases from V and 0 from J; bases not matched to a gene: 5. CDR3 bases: TGTGCCAGCAGCCGTATAGCGGGAATAGCCAAAAACATTCAGTACTTC. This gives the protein CASSRIAGIAKNIQYF.

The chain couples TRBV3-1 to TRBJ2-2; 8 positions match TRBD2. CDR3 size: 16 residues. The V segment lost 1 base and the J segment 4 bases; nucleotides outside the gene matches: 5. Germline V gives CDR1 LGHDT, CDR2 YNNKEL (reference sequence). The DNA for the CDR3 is TGTGCCAGCAGCCAAGGATCCGGGAGGGGCACCGGGGAGCTGTTTTTT. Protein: CASSQGSGRGTGELFF.